What follows describes a single TCR beta chain. Germline V lookup: CDR1 MNHNY, CDR2 SVGAGI (reference sequence). Trimming removed 10 bases from V and 6 bases from J, with 19 bases in between. The CDR3 is made up of 13 amino acids. This sample was taken from a study of CD8+ T cells in alopecia areata. Sample treatment: oral pan-JAK inhibitor, 5-10 mg twice daily. Sequencing relied on a cDNA template that was reverse transcribed from extracted RNA. Using immunoSEQ multiplex PCR, the repertoire was profiled, and TCRdb retains in-frame clones only, with some absent. The data contain about 140,000 clones, 82% of them singletons.

The clonotype comes from a human donor with alopecia areata. The V call is TRBV6-6, the J call TRBJ2-7; D may be TRBD1 (6 bases). The sequencing here drew on CD8+ T cells sorted from blood, taken at week 4, from a patient treated with tofacitinib. This chain's CDR3 is CATSSGQWGEQYF. The DNA of the CDR3 is TGTGCCACTTCATCCGGACAGTGGGGCGAGCAGTACTTC.